This TCR beta chain was identified in a study of shared clonotypes between healthy human individuals. Study results and limitations: Sampling used blood alone; tissue repertoires probably differ.

About this clone: Its specificity is not known.

TCRdb's copy holds only in-frame clones and misses some; the assay was immunoSEQ multiplex PCR. The sample shows hundreds of thousands of clones, less than 85% of them seen only once. Per the germline V gene, CDR1 is MDHEN and CDR2 is SYDVKM. This CDR3 contains 13 residues. V shed 7 bases and J shed 6 bases, with 16 bases lying between them. The sequenced material came from memory CD4+ T cells sorted from blood. Subset: CD45RA-negative fraction. The J gene is TRBJ2-7, the V gene TRBV28, with TRBD1 as a possible D gene (6 bases). This TCR was sampled from a young woman in good health. This chain's CDR3 is CASKTTVRGEQYF. CDR3 in DNA: TGTGCCAGCAAGACGACGGTCAGGGGCGAGCAGTACTTC.